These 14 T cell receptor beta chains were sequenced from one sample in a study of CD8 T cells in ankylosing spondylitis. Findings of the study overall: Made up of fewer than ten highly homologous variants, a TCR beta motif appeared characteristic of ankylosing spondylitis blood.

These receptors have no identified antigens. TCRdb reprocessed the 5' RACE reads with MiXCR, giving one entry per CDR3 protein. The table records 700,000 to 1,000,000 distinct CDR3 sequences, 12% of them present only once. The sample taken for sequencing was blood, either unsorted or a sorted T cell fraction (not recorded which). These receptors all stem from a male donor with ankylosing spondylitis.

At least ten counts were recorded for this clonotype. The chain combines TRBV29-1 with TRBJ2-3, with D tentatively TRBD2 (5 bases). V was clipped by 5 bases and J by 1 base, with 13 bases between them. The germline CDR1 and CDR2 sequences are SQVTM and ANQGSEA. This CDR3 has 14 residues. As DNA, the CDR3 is TGCAGCGTTCTTAGCGATCCGGGCACAGATACGCAGTATTTT. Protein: CSVLSDPGTDTQYF.

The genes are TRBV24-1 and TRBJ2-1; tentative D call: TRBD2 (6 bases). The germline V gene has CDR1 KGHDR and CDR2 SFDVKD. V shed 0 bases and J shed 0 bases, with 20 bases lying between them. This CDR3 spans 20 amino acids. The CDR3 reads CATSDLPGVGRESSYNEQFF. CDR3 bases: TGTGCCACCAGTGATTTGCCGGGAGTAGGGCGGGAAAGCTCCTACAATGAGCAGTTCTTC.

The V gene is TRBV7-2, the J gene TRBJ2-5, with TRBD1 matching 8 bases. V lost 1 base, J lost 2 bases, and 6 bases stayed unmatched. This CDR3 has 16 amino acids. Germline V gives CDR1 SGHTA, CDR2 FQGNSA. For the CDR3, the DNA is TGTGCCAGCAGCTTAGAGGGCAGGGGGCTGCAAGAGACCCAGTACTTC. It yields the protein CASSLEGRGLQETQYF.

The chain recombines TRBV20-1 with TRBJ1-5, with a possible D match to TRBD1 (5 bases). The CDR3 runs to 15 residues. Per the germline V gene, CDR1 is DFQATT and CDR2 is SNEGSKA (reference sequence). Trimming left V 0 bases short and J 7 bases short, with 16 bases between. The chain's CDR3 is CSARDRGGAQQPQHF. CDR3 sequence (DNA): TGCAGTGCTAGAGATAGGGGCGGAGCTCAACAGCCCCAGCATTTT.

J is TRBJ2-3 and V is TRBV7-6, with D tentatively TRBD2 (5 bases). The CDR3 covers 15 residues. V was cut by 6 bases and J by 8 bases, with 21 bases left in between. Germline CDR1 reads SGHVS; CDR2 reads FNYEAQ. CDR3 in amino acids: CASRSFSGIPGTQYF. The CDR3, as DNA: TGTGCCAGCAGATCATTCTCCGGGATTCCGGGTACGCAGTATTTT.

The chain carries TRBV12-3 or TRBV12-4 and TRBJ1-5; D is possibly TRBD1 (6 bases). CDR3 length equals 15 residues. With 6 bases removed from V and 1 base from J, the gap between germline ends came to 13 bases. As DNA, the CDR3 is TGTGCCAGCAGCGGGGACATCGGAAGCAATCAGCCCCAGCATTTT. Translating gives CASSGDIGSNQPQHF.

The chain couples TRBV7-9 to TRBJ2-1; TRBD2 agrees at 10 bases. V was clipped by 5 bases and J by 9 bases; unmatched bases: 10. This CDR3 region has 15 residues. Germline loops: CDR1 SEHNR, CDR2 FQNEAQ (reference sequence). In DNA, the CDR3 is TGTGCCAGCAGCCGTGCGGGACTAGCGCAAGGTGAGCAGTTCTTC. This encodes CASSRAGLAQGEQFF.

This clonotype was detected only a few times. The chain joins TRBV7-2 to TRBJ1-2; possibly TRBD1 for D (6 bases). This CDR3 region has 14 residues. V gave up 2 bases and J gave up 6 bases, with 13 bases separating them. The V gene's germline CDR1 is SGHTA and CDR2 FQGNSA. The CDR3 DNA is TGTGCCAGCAGCTTAATGGGGGGCGATAATGGCTACACCTTC. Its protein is CASSLMGGDNGYTF.

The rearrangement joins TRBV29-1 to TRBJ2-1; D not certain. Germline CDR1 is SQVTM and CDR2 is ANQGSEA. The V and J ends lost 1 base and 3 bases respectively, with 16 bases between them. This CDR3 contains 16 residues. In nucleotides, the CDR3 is TGCAGCGTTGAAGGCCCCGGCGTCAGTGACTACAATGAGCAGTTCTTC. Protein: CSVEGPGVSDYNEQFF.

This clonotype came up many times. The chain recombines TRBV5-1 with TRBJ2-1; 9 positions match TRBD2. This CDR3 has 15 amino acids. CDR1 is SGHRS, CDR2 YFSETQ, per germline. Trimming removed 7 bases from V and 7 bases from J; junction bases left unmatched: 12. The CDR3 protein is CASGGVAGVLNEQFF. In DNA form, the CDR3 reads TGCGCCAGCGGGGGAGTAGCGGGAGTTTTGAATGAGCAGTTCTTC.

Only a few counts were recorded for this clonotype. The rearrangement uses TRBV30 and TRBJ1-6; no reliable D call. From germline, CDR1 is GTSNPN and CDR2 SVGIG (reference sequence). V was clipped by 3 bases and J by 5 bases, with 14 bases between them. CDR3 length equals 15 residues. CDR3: CAWSGGVHDNSPLHF. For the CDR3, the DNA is TGTGCCTGGAGCGGCGGGGTCCACGATAATTCACCCCTCCACTTT.

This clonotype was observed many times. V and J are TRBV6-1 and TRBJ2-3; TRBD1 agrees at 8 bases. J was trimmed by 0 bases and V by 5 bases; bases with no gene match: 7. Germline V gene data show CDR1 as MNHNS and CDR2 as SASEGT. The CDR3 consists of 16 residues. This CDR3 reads CASSPFQGASTDTQYF. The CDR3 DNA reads TGTGCCAGCAGTCCTTTCCAGGGGGCTAGCACAGATACGCAGTATTTT.

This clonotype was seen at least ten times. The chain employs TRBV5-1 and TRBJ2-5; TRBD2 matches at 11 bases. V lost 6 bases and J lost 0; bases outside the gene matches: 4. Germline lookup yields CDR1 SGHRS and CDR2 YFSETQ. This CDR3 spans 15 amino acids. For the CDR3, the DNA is TGCGCCAGCACCCGTAGCGGGAGGGACCAAGAGACCCAGTACTTC. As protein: CASTRSGRDQETQYF.

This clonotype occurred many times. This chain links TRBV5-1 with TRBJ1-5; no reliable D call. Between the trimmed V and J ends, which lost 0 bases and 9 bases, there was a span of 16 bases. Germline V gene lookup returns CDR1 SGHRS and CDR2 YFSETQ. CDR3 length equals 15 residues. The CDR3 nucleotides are TGCGCCAGCAGCTTGGAGGGCTCCCCCCCAGGGCCCCAGCATTTT. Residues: CASSLEGSPPGPQHF.